The sequence of this TCR beta chain was determined in a study of blood T cell repertoires in COVID-19. The wider study: Acute and convalescent COVID-19 specimens originated in the United States, Italy and Spain.

As originally analysed: By means of reference gene primer amplification, nucleated cell counts were estimated. Only in-frame clones appear in the TCRdb table, and some are missing; sequencing was by immunoSEQ multiplex PCR. V, J and clone size are taken as reported in that table, and D and trimming were inferred from the DNA itself. The sample records roughly 160,000 clones, roughly 84% being singletons. Germline values: CDR1 GTSNPN, CDR2 SVGIG (reference sequence). CDR3 length equals 17 residues. Germline trimming cut 2 bases from V and 2 bases from J; bases unmatched to any gene: 13. This clone came up a few times.

J is TRBJ2-7 and V is TRBV30; TRBD2 matches 9 bases. This TCR was recovered from a woman aged 50 to 60 with COVID-19, enrolled during active disease. Input material: peripheral blood. Written as DNA, the CDR3 is TGTGCCTGGAGTCCCCCCCCTCGACTAGCGGTCACCTACGAGCAGTACTTC. This codes for CAWSPPPRLAVTYEQYF.